What follows are 25 T cell receptor beta chains derived from one specimen sequenced in a study of blood T cell repertoires in COVID-19. Repertoires were generated with immunoSEQ multiplex PCR, while TCRdb's copy carries only in-frame clones and drops some. The repertoire holds about 300,000 clones, about 85% seen once, with 2.5% to 3% in the top ten. The sample comprised PBMCs or T cells enriched from blood (not recorded which). The receptors here all came from a woman aged 45-60 years who had recovered from COVID-19.

The V and J genes are TRBV5-1 and TRBJ2-3; tentatively, D is TRBD2 (6 bases). Germline V CDR1 and CDR2: SGHRS, YFSETQ. The CDR3 has 18 residues. V shed 0 bases and J shed 7 bases, with 24 bases lying between them. The CDR3 region is CASSLADRPGDGINTQYF. The DNA of the CDR3 is TGCGCCAGCAGCTTGGCCGATCGTCCGGGAGATGGGATAAATACGCAGTATTTT.

This chain connects TRBV19 to TRBJ1-2; 7 bases line up with TRBD1. The ends lost 0 bases at V and 4 bases at J; junction bases unmatched: 5. The germline CDR1 and CDR2 sequences are LNHDA and SQIVND (reference sequence). The CDR3 has 15 amino acids. The CDR3 DNA is TGTGCCAGTAGTATAGATCAAAGGGGGCTCTATGGCTACACCTTC. Protein product: CASSIDQRGLYGYTF. The whole variable domain, filled in from reference TRBV19 and TRBJ1-2, reads DGGITQSPKYLFRKEGQNVTLSCEQNLNHDAMYWYRQDPGQGLRLIYYSQIVNDFQKGDIAEGYSVSREKKESFPLTVTSAQKNPTAFYLCASSIDQRGLYGYTFGSGTRLTVV.

The rearrangement links TRBV7-6 to TRBJ1-4; maybe TRBD1 (6 bases). Germline loops: CDR1 SGHVS, CDR2 FNYEAQ. Between the trimmed V and J ends, which lost 1 base and 6 bases, there was a span of 12 bases. This CDR3 comprises 15 residues. The DNA of the CDR3 is TGTGCCAGCAGCTTAGATGATCAGGGGTATGAAAAACTGTTTTTT. Its protein product is CASSLDDQGYEKLFF.

This chain uses TRBV19 with TRBJ1-3, with a weak D call TRBD1 (6 bases). The V end was cut by 3 bases, the J end by 1 base, with 16 bases between. In germline, CDR1 is LNHDA, CDR2 SQIVND (reference sequence). CDR3 size: 17 residues. The CDR3 loop is CASSIGVTGRSGNTIYF. CDR3 sequence (DNA): TGTGCCAGTAGTATCGGGGTTACAGGGCGGTCTGGAAACACCATATATTTT.

This chain joins TRBV19 and TRBJ2-7; weak D call: TRBD2 (5 bases). This CDR3 comprises 14 residues. Trimming removed 4 bases at V and 7 bases at J, with 17 bases between. The germline CDR1 and CDR2 sequences are LNHDA and SQIVND (reference sequence). CDR3 nucleotides: TGTGCCAGTAGTACCTCGCCCGGGATCGGTGAGCAGTACTTC. Protein product: CASSTSPGIGEQYF.

This chain joins TRBV11-3 and TRBJ2-2, with 7 bases fitting TRBD1. CDR1 is SGHNT, CDR2 YENEEA, per germline. CDR3 size: 15 residues. The junction had 6 bases not matched to a gene; V was cut back by 3 bases and J by 5 bases. The CDR3, as DNA: TGTGCCAGCAGCTTCACGACAGGGACGACCGGGGAGCTGTTTTTT. It is translated as CASSFTTGTTGELFF.

The chain is built from TRBV30 and TRBJ1-6; 10 bases agree with TRBD1. Germline V gives CDR1 GTSNPN, CDR2 SVGIG (reference sequence). The trim removed 4 bases at V and 9 bases at J, leaving 9 bases unmatched. The CDR3 consists of 15 residues. The CDR3 protein is CAWTGPTGGGSPLHF. The DNA for the CDR3 is TGTGCCTGGACGGGTCCGACAGGGGGCGGTTCACCCCTCCACTTT.

The chain links TRBV6-4 to TRBJ2-3; TRBD1 agrees at 7 bases. V dropped 5 bases and J dropped 0; count of bases not matched to a gene: 2. This CDR3 contains 14 residues. In germline, CDR1 is MRHNA, CDR2 SNTAGT. The CDR3 DNA is TGTGCCAGCAGTAGGGACAGAAGCACAGATACGCAGTATTTT. Protein sequence: CASSRDRSTDTQYF.

The chain employs TRBV3-1 (or the pseudogene TRBV3-2) and TRBJ1-2; no definite D call. The CDR3 covers 14 residues. V gave up 0 bases and J gave up 3 bases, with 8 bases separating them. CDR1 is LGHDT and CDR2 is YNNKEL in the germline V gene (reference sequence). The CDR3 region has the DNA TGTGCCAGCAGCCAAGAAGCGGGCGACTATGGCTACACCTTC. It translates to CASSQEAGDYGYTF.

The chain carries TRBV4-1 and TRBJ1-5, with D possibly matching TRBD1 (6 bases). V lost 1 base, J lost 5 bases, and 12 bases lay in between. CDR1 and CDR2 (germline): MGHRA, YSYEKL. The CDR3 loop spans 15 amino acids. The CDR3 DNA reads as TGCGCCAGCAGCCAAGCACAGGGTCCCCATCAGCCCCAGCATTTT. Translated, it gives CASSQAQGPHQPQHF.

The genes are TRBV30 and TRBJ2-1, with D tentatively TRBD2 (7 bases). Trimming shortened V by 0 bases and J by 0 bases, and 12 bases separated the two germline ends. The CDR3 is made up of 16 amino acids. Germline values: CDR1 GTSNPN, CDR2 SVGIG (reference sequence). The CDR3 sequence: CAWSVGGAPSYNEQFF. CDR3 nucleotides: TGTGCCTGGAGTGTGGGGGGGGCCCCCTCCTACAATGAGCAGTTCTTC.

This chain connects TRBV24-1 to TRBJ2-5; 11 bases are a match to TRBD1. Germline V gives CDR1 KGHDR, CDR2 SFDVKD. The J segment lost 5 bases and the V segment lost 0 bases, leaving 4 bases of the junction unmatched. This CDR3 has 16 amino acids. The CDR3 DNA reads as TGTGCCACCAGTGATTTGTGGACAGGGGGCCGGGAGACCCAGTACTTC. Amino acids: CATSDLWTGGRETQYF.

V gene TRBV6-1 combines with J gene TRBJ2-7, with 9 positions matching TRBD1. V lost 6 bases to trimming and J lost 2 bases; unmatched junction nucleotides: 14. Germline V gene lookup returns CDR1 MNHNS and CDR2 SASEGT. The CDR3 runs to 17 residues. CDR3 coding DNA: TGTGCCAGCAGCGAACCCGCCGTTGGGACAGGGACCTACGAGCAGTACTTC. Its protein is CASSEPAVGTGTYEQYF.

This chain connects TRBV18 to TRBJ2-3; 7 nucleotides align to TRBD1. V lost 5 bases, J lost 2 bases, and 16 bases stayed unmatched. The CDR3 covers 18 residues. Germline V gives CDR1 KGHSH, CDR2 LQKENI. CDR3 amino acids: CASSNRQGTRTYTDTQYF. The CDR3 DNA reads as TGTGCCAGCTCAAATCGACAGGGTACGAGGACCTACACAGATACGCAGTATTTT.

The chain recombines TRBV3-1 (or the pseudogene TRBV3-2) with TRBJ1-1, with a possible D match to TRBD1 (5 bases). There are 14 residues in the CDR3. The germline gives CDR1 LGHDT, CDR2 YNNKEL (reference sequence). Trimming removed 2 bases at V and 4 bases at J, with 11 bases between. The CDR3 here is CASSQSGGSTEAFF. Written as DNA, the CDR3 is TGTGCCAGCAGCCAATCCGGGGGGAGCACTGAAGCTTTCTTT.

The chain recombines TRBV3-1 (or the pseudogene TRBV3-2) with TRBJ2-5; the D gene is possibly TRBD2 (7 bases). This CDR3 has 13 residues. The germline CDR1 and CDR2 sequences are LGHDT and YNNKEL (reference sequence). Trimming took 6 bases from V and 3 from J, leaving 11 bases between them. CDR3 loop: CASSRGAEETQYF. The DNA for the CDR3 is TGTGCCAGCAGTCGGGGGGCCGAAGAGACCCAGTACTTC.

This clone showed up just once. CDR3 residues: CASSGTGPYEQYF. In DNA, the CDR3 is TGCGCCAGCAGCGGAACAGGACCCTACGAGCAGTACTTC. This chain joins TRBV4-1 and TRBJ2-7; possibly TRBD1 for D (5 bases). Trimming removed 5 bases at V and 2 bases at J, with 10 bases between. Germline CDR1 MGHRA, CDR2 YSYEKL. The CDR3 length is 13 residues.

J is TRBJ1-1 and V is TRBV28; D is uncertain. Germline V CDR1 and CDR2: MDHEN, SYDVKM. The CDR3 contains 14 residues. V was cut by 7 bases and J by 6 bases, with 18 bases left in between. In DNA form, the CDR3 reads TGTGCCAGCAACCGGCCGCCGGGGAGGCCTGAAGCTTTCTTT. It codes for CASNRPPGRPEAFF.

This chain joins TRBV6-5 and TRBJ2-4; the D gene is possibly TRBD1 (5 bases). The CDR3 sequence is 15 residues long. Germline V gene sequence: CDR1 MNHEY, CDR2 SVGAGI. The V gene lost 8 bases and the J gene lost 3 bases, with 17 bases spanning the gap. CDR3 sequence reads: CASCRQLVDKNIQYF. CDR3 coding DNA: TGTGCCAGCTGTAGACAGCTCGTTGACAAAAACATTCAGTACTTC.

The chain joins TRBV4-1 to TRBJ2-7; TRBD2 matches 7 bases. The CDR3 loop spans 17 amino acids. Germline assignment: CDR1 MGHRA and CDR2 YSYEKL. The J segment lost 3 bases and the V segment lost 3 bases, leaving 14 bases of the junction unmatched. The CDR3 nucleotides are TGCGCCAGCAGCCAGACGAGCCCGGGTGGGACTAACTACGAGCAGTACTTC. Its protein product is CASSQTSPGGTNYEQYF.

The J gene is TRBJ1-6, the V gene TRBV19; maybe TRBD1 (5 bases). Germline V gives CDR1 LNHDA, CDR2 SQIVND (reference sequence). The V end lost 5 bases, the J end lost 9 bases, and 20 bases lay between the germline ends. The CDR3 length is 16 residues. DNA of the CDR3: TGTGCCAGTAGTCTTACCCAGGGTCGCACAGGTTCACCCCTCCACTTT. Translated: CASSLTQGRTGSPLHF.

This sequence joins TRBV21-1 and TRBJ2-3; the DNA was not used to check the table's D call, TRBD2. TRBV21-1 is a documented pseudogene. The CDR3 has 17 residues. CDR3 amino acids: CASSTPQRHSLTDTQYF. DNA for the CDR3: TGTGCCAGCAGCACCCCACAGCGGCACAGCCTCACAGATACGCAGTATTTT.

The CDR3 bases are TGTGCCAGCAGCTTCGGGGAGACCCAGTACTTC. This codes for CASSFGETQYF. V and J are TRBV5-4 and TRBJ2-5; D gene ambiguous. V gave up 2 bases and J gave up 5 bases, with 4 bases separating them. CDR3 length: 11 amino acids. Germline-derived CDR1 and CDR2 are SGHNT and YYREEE (reference sequence).

V usage is TRBV12-3 or TRBV12-4 and J usage is TRBJ1-1, with D unclear. With 3 bases removed from V and 6 bases from J, the gap between germline ends came to 11 bases. The CDR3 is 13 amino acids. The CDR3 DNA reads as TGTGCCAGCAGTTTTCGGGGTATCGCTGAAGCTTTCTTT. Translation: CASSFRGIAEAFF.

The V and J genes are TRBV29-1 and TRBJ2-3; tentative D call: TRBD2 (5 bases). Trimming stripped 6 bases from V and 0 bases from J, with 13 bases between. Looked up from germline, CDR1 is SQVTM and CDR2 is ANQGSEA. The CDR3 is made up of 14 amino acids. The CDR3 spells CSVSRGTSTDTQYF. CDR3 DNA: TGCAGCGTCAGTCGGGGAACTAGCACAGATACGCAGTATTTT.